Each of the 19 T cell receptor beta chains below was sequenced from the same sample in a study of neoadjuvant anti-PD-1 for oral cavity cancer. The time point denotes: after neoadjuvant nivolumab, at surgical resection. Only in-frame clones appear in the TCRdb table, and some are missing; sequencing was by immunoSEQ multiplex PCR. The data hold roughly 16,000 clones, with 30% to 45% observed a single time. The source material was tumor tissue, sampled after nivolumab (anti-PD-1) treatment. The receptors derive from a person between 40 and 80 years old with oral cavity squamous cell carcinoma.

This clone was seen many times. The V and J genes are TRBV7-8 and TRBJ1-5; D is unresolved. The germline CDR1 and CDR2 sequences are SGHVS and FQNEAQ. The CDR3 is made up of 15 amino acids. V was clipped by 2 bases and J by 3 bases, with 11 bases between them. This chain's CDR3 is CASSLTRAYNQPQHF. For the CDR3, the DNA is TGTGCCAGCAGCTTAACCCGGGCCTACAATCAGCCCCAGCATTTT. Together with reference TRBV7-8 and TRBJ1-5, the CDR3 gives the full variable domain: GAGVSQSPRYKVAKRGQDVALRCDPISGHVSLFWYQQALGQGPEFLTYFQNEAQLDKSGLPSDRFFAERPEGSVSTLKIQRTQQEDSAVYLCASSLTRAYNQPQHFGDGTRLSIL.

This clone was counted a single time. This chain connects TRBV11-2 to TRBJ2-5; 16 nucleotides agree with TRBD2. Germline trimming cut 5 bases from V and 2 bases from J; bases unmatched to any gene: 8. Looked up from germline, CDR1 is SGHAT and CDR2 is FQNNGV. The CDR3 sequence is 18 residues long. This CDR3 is CASSPGTSGGAPQETQYF. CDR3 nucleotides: TGTGCCAGCAGCCCAGGGACTAGCGGGGGGGCCCCGCAAGAGACCCAGTACTTC.

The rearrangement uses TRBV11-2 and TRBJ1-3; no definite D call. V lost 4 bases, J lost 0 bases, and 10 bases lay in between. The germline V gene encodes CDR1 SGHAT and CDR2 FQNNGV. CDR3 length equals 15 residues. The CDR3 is CASSSGILSGNTIYF. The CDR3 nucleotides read TGTGCCAGCAGCTCGGGTATCCTCTCTGGAAACACCATATATTTT.

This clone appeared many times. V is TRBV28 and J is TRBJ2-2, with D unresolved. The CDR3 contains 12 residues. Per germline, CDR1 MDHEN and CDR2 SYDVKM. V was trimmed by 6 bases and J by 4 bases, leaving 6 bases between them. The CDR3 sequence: CASRYTTGELFF. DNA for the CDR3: TGTGCCAGCAGATATACCACCGGGGAGCTGTTTTTT.

DNA for the CDR3: TGTGCCAGCAGTCCCCAGGGCGGCTCTAATGAAAAACTGTTTTTT. It specifies CASSPQGGSNEKLFF. V usage is TRBV6-5 and J usage is TRBJ1-4; the D gene is possibly TRBD1 (5 bases). Germline-derived CDR1 and CDR2 are MNHEY and SVGAGI. This CDR3 has 15 residues. The ends were cut back, 5 bases at V and 3 bases at J, with 13 bases in the middle.

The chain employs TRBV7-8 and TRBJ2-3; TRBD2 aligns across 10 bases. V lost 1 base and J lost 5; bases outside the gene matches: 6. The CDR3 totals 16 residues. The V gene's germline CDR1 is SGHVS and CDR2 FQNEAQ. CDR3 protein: CASSLVGTSDIDTQYF. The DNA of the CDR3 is TGTGCCAGCAGCTTAGTCGGGACTAGCGACATAGATACGCAGTATTTT. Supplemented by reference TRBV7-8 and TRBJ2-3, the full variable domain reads GAGVSQSPRYKVAKRGQDVALRCDPISGHVSLFWYQQALGQGPEFLTYFQNEAQLDKSGLPSDRFFAERPEGSVSTLKIQRTQQEDSAVYLCASSLVGTSDIDTQYFGPGTRLTVL.

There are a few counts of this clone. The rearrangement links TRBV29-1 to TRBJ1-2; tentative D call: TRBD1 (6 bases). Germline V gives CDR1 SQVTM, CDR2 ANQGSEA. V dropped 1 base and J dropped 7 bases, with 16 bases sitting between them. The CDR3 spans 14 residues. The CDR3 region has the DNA TGCAGCGTTGAAGTCTCACAGGGATCGGGTGGCTACACCTTC. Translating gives CSVEVSQGSGGYTF.

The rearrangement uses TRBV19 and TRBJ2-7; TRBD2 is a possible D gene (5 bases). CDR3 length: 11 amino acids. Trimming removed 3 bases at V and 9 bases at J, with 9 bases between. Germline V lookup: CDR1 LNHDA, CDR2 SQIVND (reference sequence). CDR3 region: CASSITGVQYF. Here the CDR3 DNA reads TGTGCCAGTAGTATTACCGGGGTGCAGTACTTC. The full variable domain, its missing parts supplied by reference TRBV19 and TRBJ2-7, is DGGITQSPKYLFRKEGQNVTLSCEQNLNHDAMYWYRQDPGQGLRLIYYSQIVNDFQKGDIAEGYSVSREKKESFPLTVTSAQKNPTAFYLCASSITGVQYFGPGTRLTVT.

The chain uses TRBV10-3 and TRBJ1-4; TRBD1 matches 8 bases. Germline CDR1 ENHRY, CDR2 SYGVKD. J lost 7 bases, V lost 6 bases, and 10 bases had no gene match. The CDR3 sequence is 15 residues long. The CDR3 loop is CAIRGQGETGEKLFF. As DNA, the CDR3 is TGTGCCATCAGAGGACAGGGAGAAACGGGTGAAAAACTGTTTTTT.

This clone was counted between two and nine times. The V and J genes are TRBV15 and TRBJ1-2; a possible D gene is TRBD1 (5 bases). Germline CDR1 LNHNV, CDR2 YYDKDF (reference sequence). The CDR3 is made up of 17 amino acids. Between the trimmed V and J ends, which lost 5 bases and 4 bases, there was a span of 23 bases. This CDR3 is CATSEPEFRGDLYGYTF. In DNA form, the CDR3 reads TGTGCCACCAGCGAACCCGAGTTTCGGGGGGACCTCTATGGCTACACCTTC.

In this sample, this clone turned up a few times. The DNA for the CDR3 is TGTGCCAGCAGCTTGGTTGGGGTATCTTCACCCCTCCACTTT. Translated: CASSLVGVSSPLHF. V gene TRBV7-2 combines with J gene TRBJ1-6; no clear D gene. The V gene lost 3 bases and the J gene lost 9 bases, with 12 bases spanning the gap. This CDR3 comprises 14 residues. Germline V gene data show CDR1 as SGHTA and CDR2 as FQGNSA.

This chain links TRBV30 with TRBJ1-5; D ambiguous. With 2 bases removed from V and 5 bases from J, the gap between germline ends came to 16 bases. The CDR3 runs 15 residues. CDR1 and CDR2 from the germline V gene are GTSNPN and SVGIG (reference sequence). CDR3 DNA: TGTGCCTGGAGTTCGGGTCGGCAGCTGTATCAGCCCCAGCATTTT. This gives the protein CAWSSGRQLYQPQHF.

The chain's CDR3 is CASSVAQFSSSYEQYF. CDR3 sequence (DNA): TGTGCCAGCAGCGTAGCTCAGTTTTCGAGCTCCTACGAGCAGTACTTC. The chain employs TRBV9 and TRBJ2-7; D remains ambiguous. This CDR3 comprises 16 residues. The germline V and J ends were trimmed by 0 bases and 0 bases, with 13 bases remaining between them. From germline, CDR1 is SGDLS and CDR2 YYNGEE.

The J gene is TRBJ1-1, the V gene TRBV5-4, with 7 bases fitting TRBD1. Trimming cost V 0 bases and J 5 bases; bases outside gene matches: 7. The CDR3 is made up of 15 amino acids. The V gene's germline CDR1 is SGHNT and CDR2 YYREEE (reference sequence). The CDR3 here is CASSLVLGGQTEAFF. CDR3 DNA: TGTGCCAGCAGCTTGGTGCTAGGGGGCCAGACTGAAGCTTTCTTT.

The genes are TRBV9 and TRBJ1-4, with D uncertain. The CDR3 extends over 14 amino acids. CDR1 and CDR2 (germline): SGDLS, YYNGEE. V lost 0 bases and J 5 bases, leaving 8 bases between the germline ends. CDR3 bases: TGTGCCAGCAGCGTAGGGGTCCAGAATGAAAAACTGTTTTTT. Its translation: CASSVGVQNEKLFF.

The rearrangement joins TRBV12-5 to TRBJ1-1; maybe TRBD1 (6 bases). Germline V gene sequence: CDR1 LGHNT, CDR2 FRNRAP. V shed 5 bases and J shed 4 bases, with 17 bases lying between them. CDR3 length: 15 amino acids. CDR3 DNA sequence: TGTGCTAGTGGTGCCATTGGGGGGGGCCTCACTGAAGCTTTCTTT. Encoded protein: CASGAIGGGLTEAFF.

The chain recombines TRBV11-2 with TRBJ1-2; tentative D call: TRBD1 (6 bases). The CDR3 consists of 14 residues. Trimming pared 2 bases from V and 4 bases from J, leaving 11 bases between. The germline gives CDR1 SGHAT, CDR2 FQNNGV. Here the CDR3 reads CASSLKGGSYGYTF. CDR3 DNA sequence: TGTGCCAGCAGCTTAAAGGGGGGGAGCTATGGCTACACCTTC.

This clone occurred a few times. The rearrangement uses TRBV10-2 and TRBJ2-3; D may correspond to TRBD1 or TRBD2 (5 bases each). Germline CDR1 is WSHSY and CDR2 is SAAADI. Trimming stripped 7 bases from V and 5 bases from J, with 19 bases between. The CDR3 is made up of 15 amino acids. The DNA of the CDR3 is TGCGCCAGCACCATCCGAGGGGTCGTGAAAGATACGCAGTATTTT. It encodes CASTIRGVVKDTQYF.

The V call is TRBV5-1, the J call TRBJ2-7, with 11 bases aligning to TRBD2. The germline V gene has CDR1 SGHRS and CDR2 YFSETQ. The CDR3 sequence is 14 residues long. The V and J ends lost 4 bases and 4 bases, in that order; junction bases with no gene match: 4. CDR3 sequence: CASSSSGGAYEQYF. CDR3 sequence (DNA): TGCGCCAGCAGCAGTAGCGGGGGGGCTTACGAGCAGTACTTC.